The 19 T cell receptor beta chains reported below all come from one sample, sequenced in a study of spatial heterogeneity in lung cancer. Study-wide findings and caveats: Mutation counts in tumors were tracked by counts of expanded intratumoral alpha and beta TCRs.

These receptors have no known antigen. Time point denoted: sample taken at primary tumor resection. TCRdb analysed the 5' RACE reads with MiXCR anew, one entry per CDR3 protein. The table records fewer than 10,000 distinct CDR3 sequences, about 7% of them present only once. The sample in question was lung tumor tissue, obtained at surgery. The receptors were gathered from a female donor with early-stage non-small cell lung cancer.

This clonotype was counted many times. This beta chain is a stray read from a library made for alpha chains; its abundance is not meaningful. The chain combines TRBV5-1 with TRBJ2-7; either TRBD1 or TRBD2 may fit D (7 bases each). The CDR3 spans 14 residues. Germline V lookup: CDR1 SGHRS, CDR2 YFSETQ. V lost 4 bases and J lost 3, with 14 bases in between. CDR3 in DNA: TGCGCCAGCAGCAGGGAGGGACAGAGCTACGAGCAGTACTTC. This sequence encodes CASSREGQSYEQYF.

Ten or more counts support this clonotype. The library was built for alpha chains, so this beta chain is an off-target read and its size means little. The gene calls are TRBV5-1 and TRBJ2-5, with 7 bases identical to TRBD2. V lost 2 bases and J lost 5; bases outside the gene matches: 24. Germline V CDR1 and CDR2: SGHRS, YFSETQ. The CDR3 runs to 20 residues. The DNA of the CDR3 is TGCGCCAGCAGCTTTGGGTTAGGGGAGACGGCTAGCGGTCGGCAGGAGACCCAGTACTTC. It translates to CASSFGLGETASGRQETQYF. Complete variable domain (other parts from reference TRBV5-1 and TRBJ2-5): KAGVTQTPRYLIKTRGQQVTLSCSPISGHRSVSWYQQTPGQGLQFLFEYFSETQRNKGNFPGRFSGRQFSNSRSEMNVSTLELGDSALYLCASSFGLGETASGRQETQYFGPGTRLLVL.

This clonotype was seen at least ten times. This beta chain represents an off-target read in a library built for alpha chains; its size is of limited meaning. The chain combines TRBV7-6 with TRBJ2-7; 8 bases fit TRBD1. The germline V gene encodes CDR1 SGHVS and CDR2 FNYEAQ. This CDR3 has 14 amino acids. V lost 5 bases and J lost 7; bases outside the gene matches: 10. CDR3 protein: CASSLRQGIEEQYF. The CDR3 DNA reads TGTGCCAGCAGCCTCCGACAGGGGATAGAGGAGCAGTACTTC.

Sample share makes this clonotype medium-sized. This beta chain is a stray sequence in a library constructed for alpha chains; its clone size is not meaningful. V is TRBV20-1 and J is TRBJ2-3; 10 bases are shared with TRBD1. V dropped 8 bases and J dropped 4; count of bases not matched to a gene: 6. Per germline, CDR1 DFQATT and CDR2 SNEGSKA (reference sequence). This CDR3 comprises 13 residues. CDR3 region: CSPDRGRPDTQYF. CDR3 DNA sequence: TGCAGTCCAGACAGGGGGCGCCCAGATACGCAGTATTTT.

This clonotype was observed many times. Because this beta chain is a stray read in a library intended to capture alpha chains, its abundance should not be given much weight. The chain carries TRBV4-1 and TRBJ2-7; D may be TRBD1 (6 bases). This CDR3 region has 15 residues. V was cut by 1 base and J by 4 bases, with 14 bases left in between. Germline loops: CDR1 MGHRA, CDR2 YSYEKL. This CDR3 reads CASSQGGTNAYEQYF. The CDR3 coding sequence is TGCGCCAGCAGCCAAGGGGGGACAAACGCGTACGAGCAGTACTTC.

This clonotype is medium-sized (0.01 to 0.1%). This beta chain is an unintended read in a library built for alpha chains; its size means little. The chain carries TRBV9 and TRBJ2-1; no clear D gene. Germline V gives CDR1 SGDLS, CDR2 YYNGEE. Trimming pared 4 bases from V and 2 bases from J, leaving 13 bases between. The CDR3 totals 15 residues. This CDR3 reads CASSFSVGTYNEQFF. CDR3 DNA: TGTGCCAGCAGCTTCTCGGTGGGTACCTACAATGAGCAGTTCTTC.

For this clonotype: A library made for alpha chains picked up this beta chain off target, so its size means little. The J gene is TRBJ1-4, the V gene TRBV29-1; D is perhaps TRBD1 (5 bases). CDR1 SQVTM and CDR2 ANQGSEA come from the germline V gene. CDR3 length: 14 residues. V lost 4 bases and J 4 bases, leaving 13 bases between the germline ends. CDR3 nucleotides: TGCAGCGTTGCCGACAGTACAATTAATGAAAAACTGTTTTTT. Encoded protein: CSVADSTINEKLFF.

By share, this clonotype counts as medium-sized. This beta chain slipped into a library made for alpha chains as a stray read, so its size is not meaningful. This chain links TRBV4-2 with TRBJ2-4, with unresolved D. V lost 0 bases and J 0 bases, leaving 6 bases between the germline ends. CDR1 and CDR2 from the germline V gene are LGHNA and YNFKEQ. This CDR3 has 15 amino acids. The DNA of the CDR3 is TGTGCCAGCAGCCAAGAGTTGGGAGCCAAAAACATTCAGTACTTC. As protein: CASSQELGAKNIQYF.

This clonotype was found many times. This beta chain is off target for a library built for alpha chains, so its abundance means little. This chain connects TRBV7-2 to TRBJ2-5; 11 bases match TRBD2. Germline values: CDR1 SGHTA, CDR2 FQGNSA. The CDR3 length is 17 residues. With V trimmed by 0 bases and J by 1 base, 4 bases remained unmatched. CDR3 in DNA: TGTGCCAGCAGCTTAGCGTTAGCGGGAGGGGCCCAAGAGACCCAGTACTTC. Translated: CASSLALAGGAQETQYF.

This clonotype rates as medium-sized. One end of the junction fails to match germline, which may point to a read error. This beta chain turned up in a library designed for alpha chains; as an off-target read, its abundance says little. The rearrangement links TRBV7-7 to TRBJ2-2; D is unresolved. CDR1 is SSHAT, CDR2 FNYEAQ, per germline (reference sequence). The CDR3 is made up of 14 amino acids. The DNA for the CDR3 is TGTGCTAGCAGCTTAAAAGCGAACACCGGGGAGCTGTTTTTT. Its translation is CASSLKANTGELFF.

This clonotype was seen repeatedly, ten times or more. For a library built for alpha chains, this beta chain is a stray read; little rests on its size. The J gene is TRBJ2-3, the V gene TRBV24-1, with a tentative D call TRBD2 (6 bases). This CDR3 has 12 amino acids. Trimming took off 3 bases at V and 6 bases at J, with 6 bases between the two ends. Germline CDR1 reads KGHDR; CDR2 reads SFDVKD. The CDR3 region is CATSDGRDTQYF. CDR3 DNA: TGTGCCACCAGTGATGGGAGGGATACGCAGTATTTT.

This clonotype rates as medium-sized (0.01 to 0.1%). The library was designed around alpha chains, so this beta chain is a stray read whose abundance carries little weight. The CDR3 loop is CASSVRALKDRYTF. CDR3 DNA: TGTGCCAGCAGCGTGCGTGCTCTCAAGGACCGCTACACCTTC. V gene TRBV5-4 combines with J gene TRBJ1-2, with no clear D. Per the germline V gene, CDR1 is SGHNT and CDR2 is YYREEE (reference sequence). Trimming pared 4 bases from V and 9 bases from J, leaving 19 bases between. There are 14 residues in the CDR3. Full variable domain (rest looked up from reference TRBV5-4 and TRBJ1-2): ETGVTQSPTHLIKTRGQQVTLRCSSQSGHNTVSWYQQALGQGPQFIFQYYREEENGRGNFPPRFSGLQFPNYSSELNVNALELDDSALYLCASSVRALKDRYTFGSGTRLTVV.

Note on this clonotype: Little can be read into the size of this beta chain, an off-target read in a library designed for alpha chains. The chain has TRBV4-1 and TRBJ1-5, with D possibly TRBD1 on 5 matching bases. The CDR3 runs to 15 residues. Germline lookup yields CDR1 MGHRA and CDR2 YSYEKL. V was clipped by 1 base and J by 7 bases, with 14 bases between them. In DNA form, the CDR3 reads TGCGCCAGCAGCCAAGTCATGGGGGTAGGGCAGCCCCAGCATTTT. This gives the protein CASSQVMGVGQPQHF.

By share of the sample, this clonotype is medium-sized. This beta chain came through as a stray read in a library set up for alpha chains, and its size says little. This rearrangement joins TRBV28 to TRBJ1-5; no clear D. This CDR3 has 13 amino acids. The V gene lost 4 bases and the J gene lost 0 bases, with 4 bases spanning the gap. Looked up from germline, CDR1 is MDHEN and CDR2 is SYDVKM. The CDR3 nucleotides are TGTGCCAGCAGTTCCCTTAGCAATCAGCCCCAGCATTTT. Its protein product is CASSSLSNQPQHF.

By its share, this clonotype is medium-sized (0.01 to 0.1%). Found in a library prepared for alpha chains, this beta chain is an off-target read, and its abundance has little meaning. This chain uses TRBV12-3 or TRBV12-4 with TRBJ1-5, with 7 bases identical to TRBD1. V trimming: 5 bases; J trimming: 3 bases; junction bases outside the gene matches: 4. This CDR3 comprises 14 residues. The CDR3 loop is CASSPGQINQPQHF. CDR3 coding DNA: TGTGCCAGCAGTCCGGGACAGATCAATCAGCCCCAGCATTTT.

This clonotype appeared many times. This beta chain turned up in a library designed for alpha chains; as an off-target read, its abundance says little. The chain joins TRBV19 to TRBJ2-1, with TRBD2 matching 12 bases. This CDR3 comprises 20 residues. Germline CDR1 reads LNHDA; CDR2 reads SQIVND (reference sequence). Unmatched junction bases numbered 21, after V lost 4 bases and J lost 8 bases. The CDR3 is CASSTRGRGMTSGRVDEQFF. The DNA for the CDR3 is TGTGCCAGTAGTACCCGGGGAAGGGGGATGACTAGCGGGAGAGTAGATGAGCAGTTCTTC.

This clonotype is termed medium-sized. This beta chain is an unintended read in a library built for alpha chains; its size means little. The rearrangement joins TRBV4-1 to TRBJ2-1; TRBD2 agrees at 10 bases. This CDR3 is 19 amino acids long. J gave up 0 bases and V 5 bases, and 13 bases lay outside the gene matches. CDR1 MGHRA and CDR2 YSYEKL come from the germline V gene. The CDR3: CASSVKASGSISSYNEQFF. The CDR3 DNA follows: TGCGCCAGCAGCGTAAAGGCTAGCGGGAGTATAAGCTCCTACAATGAGCAGTTCTTC.

By share, this clonotype counts as medium-sized. This beta chain lies outside the target of a library built for alpha chains; its clone size means little. V is TRBV10-3 and J is TRBJ1-5; D gene ambiguous. CDR3 length: 12 amino acids. V was cut by 8 bases and J by 4 bases, with 9 bases left in between. Germline CDR1 ENHRY, CDR2 SYGVKD. The CDR3 loop is CAIGSRNQPQHF. Here the CDR3 DNA reads TGTGCCATCGGGTCGAGGAATCAGCCCCAGCATTTT.

This clonotype was seen at least ten times. This beta chain represents an off-target read in a library built for alpha chains; its size is of limited meaning. The genes are TRBV6-5 and TRBJ1-6; no definite D call. Between the trimmed V and J ends, which lost 3 bases and 8 bases, there was a span of 20 bases. Looked up from germline, CDR1 is MNHEY and CDR2 is SVGAGI. The CDR3 spans 17 residues. CDR3 in DNA: TGTGCCAGCAGTTATTGGTTACGGACTACAGCGCATTCACCCCTCCACTTT. Its protein product is CASSYWLRTTAHSPLHF.